These 2 T cell receptor beta chains originate from one sample sequenced in a study of blood T cell repertoires in COVID-19. Libraries were prepared by immunoSEQ multiplex PCR; TCRdb keeps only in-frame clonotypes and omits some of them. The repertoire holds some 140,000 clones, with around 76% as singletons. The specimen sequenced was peripheral blood. These receptors all come from a man at least 80 years old with acute or convalescent COVID-19.

The chain recombines TRBV10-3 with TRBJ2-7, with 7 bases aligning to TRBD1. From germline, CDR1 is ENHRY and CDR2 SYGVKD. Trimming took 6 bases from V and 0 from J; bases not matched to a gene: 5. The CDR3 totals 14 residues. CDR3 loop: CAIRGDRSSYEQYF. The CDR3 region has the DNA TGTGCCATCAGGGGGGACAGAAGCTCCTACGAGCAGTACTTC.

The chain combines TRBV6-2 or TRBV6-3 with TRBJ2-5; 14 positions match TRBD2. Germline V gene data show CDR1 as MNHEY and CDR2 as SVGEGT. V dropped 5 bases and J dropped 6; count of bases not matched to a gene: 5. The length of the CDR3 is 15 residues. This chain's CDR3 is CASSGTSGGTKTQYF. DNA of the CDR3: TGTGCCAGCAGTGGGACTAGCGGGGGCACAAAGACCCAGTACTTC.